This record covers a single T cell receptor beta chain. Only in-frame clones appear in the TCRdb table, and some are missing; sequencing was by immunoSEQ multiplex PCR. The table lists around 150,000 clones, approximately 80% of them singletons. The data belong to a study of blood T cell repertoires in COVID-19. Across the study: The origin of the acute and convalescent COVID-19 samples was the United States, Italy and Spain. T cells, B-cell-depleted T cells, or PBMCs supplied cDNA or gDNA.

Looked up from germline, CDR1 is MNHEY and CDR2 is SVGAGI. Deletions cut 8 bases from V and 4 bases from J, with 18 bases between. CDR3 length: 15 amino acids. Sequenced: peripheral blood. The TCR comes from a human donor in a cohort sampled during active COVID-19. V and J are TRBV6-5 and TRBJ1-5; D is possibly TRBD1 (6 bases). The CDR3 loop is CASGTGEGDNQPQHF. DNA of the CDR3: TGTGCCAGCGGAACGGGTGAGGGGGATAATCAGCCCCAGCATTTT.